The rows below give T cell receptor beta chains drawn from one sample of a study of T cells in Graves' hyperthyroidism and ophthalmopathy. TCRdb independently ran MiXCR on the multiplex PCR reads; one entry per CDR3 protein. The data show under 350,000 distinct CDR3 sequences, over 15% seen once. The sequenced material came from blood. The receptors stem from a woman aged 50 to 65 with Graves' hyperthyroidism. CDR3s include the opening cysteine and the closing phenylalanine or tryptophan. Fields, in order: V gene, clone size, D gene, J gene, CDR3 DNA, CDR3 protein. A D gene is named only where the DNA matches it firmly. Clone size is given for some rows only: seen once, a few or many times, or a class if the clone is expanded.

V gene: TRBV29-1; clone size: few; D gene: NA; J gene: TRBJ2-3; CDR3 DNA: TGCAGCGTTGGGGGGGATACGCAGTATTTT; CDR3 protein: CSVGGDTQYF
V gene: TRBV10-2; clone size: few; D gene: TRBD1; J gene: TRBJ2-7; CDR3 DNA: TGCGCCAGCAATACAGGGGGTTCCTACGAGCAGTACTTC; CDR3 protein: CASNTGGSYEQYF
V gene: TRBV9; clone size: NA; D gene: NA; J gene: TRBJ2-5; CDR3 DNA: TGTGCCAGCAGCGTAGCTTCGACACACCTCCAAGAGACCCAGTACTTC; CDR3 protein: CASSVASTHLQETQYF
V gene: TRBV28; clone size: NA; D gene: NA; J gene: TRBJ2-6; CDR3 DNA: TGTGCCAGCGGGACCTCTGGGGCCAACGTCCTGACTTTC; CDR3 protein: CASGTSGANVLTF
V gene: TRBV20-1; clone size: few; D gene: NA; J gene: TRBJ2-5; CDR3 DNA: TGCAGTCCGCAACTCCAAGAGACCCAGTACTTC; CDR3 protein: CSPQLQETQYF
V gene: TRBV13; clone size: NA; D gene: NA; J gene: TRBJ2-3; CDR3 DNA: TGTGCCAGCAGCCGGGTTGGTAGGGTAGATACGCAGTATTTT; CDR3 protein: CASSRVGRVDTQYF
V gene: TRBV28; clone size: NA; D gene: NA; J gene: TRBJ2-3; CDR3 DNA: TGTGCCAGCAGTTCGCCATTGACACGAAGCACAGATACGCAGTATTTT; CDR3 protein: CASSSPLTRSTDTQYF
V gene: TRBV7-9; clone size: NA; D gene: NA; J gene: TRBJ2-1; CDR3 DNA: TGTGCCAGCAGCTTAGTGATCAATGAGCAGTTCTTC; CDR3 protein: CASSLVINEQFF
V gene: TRBV9; clone size: few; D gene: NA; J gene: TRBJ2-7; CDR3 DNA: TGTGCCAGCAGCTCTTACAGAGACTCCTACGAGCAGTACTTC; CDR3 protein: CASSSYRDSYEQYF
V gene: TRBV7-3; clone size: NA; D gene: TRBD1; J gene: TRBJ1-2; CDR3 DNA: TGTGCCAGCAGCCTCGGACAGGGGGCGCATGGCTACACCTTC; CDR3 protein: CASSLGQGAHGYTF
V gene: TRBV12-3/TRBV12-4; clone size: NA; D gene: NA; J gene: TRBJ2-5; CDR3 DNA: TGTGTCAGCAGTTTTTTAATCGGGGGTGAGACCCAGTACTTC; CDR3 protein: CVSSFLIGGETQYF
V gene: TRBV30; clone size: many; D gene: NA; J gene: TRBJ1-2; CDR3 DNA: TGTGCCTGGAGTGTTTTAGGGGCCGGCTACACCTTC; CDR3 protein: CAWSVLGAGYTF
V gene: TRBV5-6; clone size: NA; D gene: TRBD1; J gene: TRBJ2-1; CDR3 DNA: TGTGCCAGCAGCAGACGCAGGGACAGGGACTACAATGAGCAGTTCTTC; CDR3 protein: CASSRRRDRDYNEQFF
V gene: TRBV12-3/TRBV12-4; clone size: NA; D gene: NA; J gene: TRBJ1-1; CDR3 DNA: TGTGCCAGCAGGTGGACGAACACTGAAGCTTTCTTT; CDR3 protein: CASRWTNTEAFF
V gene: TRBV19; clone size: few; D gene: NA; J gene: TRBJ1-1; CDR3 DNA: TGTGCCAGTAGTATTCCCACCATGAACACTGAAGCTTTCTTT; CDR3 protein: CASSIPTMNTEAFF